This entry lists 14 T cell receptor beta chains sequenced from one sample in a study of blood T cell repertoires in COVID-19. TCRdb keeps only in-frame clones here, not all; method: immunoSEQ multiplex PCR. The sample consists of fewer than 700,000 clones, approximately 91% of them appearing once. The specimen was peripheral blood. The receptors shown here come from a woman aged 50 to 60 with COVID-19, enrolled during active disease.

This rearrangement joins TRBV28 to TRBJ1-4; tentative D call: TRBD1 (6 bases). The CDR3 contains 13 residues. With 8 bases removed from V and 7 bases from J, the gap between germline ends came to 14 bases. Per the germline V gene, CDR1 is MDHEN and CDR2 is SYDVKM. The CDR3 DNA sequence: TGTGCCAGCTCAGGCAGGGGTACTGAAAAACTGTTTTTT. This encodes CASSGRGTEKLFF.

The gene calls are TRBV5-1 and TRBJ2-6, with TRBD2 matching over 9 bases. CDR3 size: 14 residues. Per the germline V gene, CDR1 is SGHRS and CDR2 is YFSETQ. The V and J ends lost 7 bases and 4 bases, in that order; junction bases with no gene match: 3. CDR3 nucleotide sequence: TGCGCCAGCCACGGGACTAGCGGGGCCAACGTCCTGACTTTC. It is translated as CASHGTSGANVLTF.

The CDR3: CASSQQLAGAYNEQFF. The CDR3 DNA is TGTGCCAGCAGCCAACAACTAGCGGGGGCCTACAATGAGCAGTTCTTC. The rearrangement joins TRBV3-1 (or the pseudogene TRBV3-2) to TRBJ2-1; 11 bases are a match to TRBD2. Unmatched junction bases numbered 2, after V lost 2 bases and J lost 2 bases. Germline V lookup: CDR1 LGHDT, CDR2 YNNKEL (reference sequence). This CDR3 spans 16 amino acids.

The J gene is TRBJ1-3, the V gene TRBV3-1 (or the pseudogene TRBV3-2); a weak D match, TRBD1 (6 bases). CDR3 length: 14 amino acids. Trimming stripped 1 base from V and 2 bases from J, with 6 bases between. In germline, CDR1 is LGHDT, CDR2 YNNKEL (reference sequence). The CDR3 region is CASSQGQAGNTIYF. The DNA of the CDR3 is TGTGCCAGCAGCCAAGGACAGGCTGGAAACACCATATATTTT.

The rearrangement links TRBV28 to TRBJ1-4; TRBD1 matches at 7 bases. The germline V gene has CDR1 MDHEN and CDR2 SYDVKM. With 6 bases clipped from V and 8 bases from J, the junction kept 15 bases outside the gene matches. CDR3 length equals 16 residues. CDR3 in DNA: TGTGCCAGCAGAGCGCCGGGACAGAGGGGCCTCGAAAAACTGTTTTTT. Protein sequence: CASRAPGQRGLEKLFF. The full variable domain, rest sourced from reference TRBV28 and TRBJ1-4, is DVKVTQSSRYLVKRTGEKVFLECVQDMDHENMFWYRQDPGLGLRLIYFSYDVKMKEKGDIPEGYSVSREKKERFSLILESASTNQTSMYLCASRAPGQRGLEKLFFGSGTQLSVL.

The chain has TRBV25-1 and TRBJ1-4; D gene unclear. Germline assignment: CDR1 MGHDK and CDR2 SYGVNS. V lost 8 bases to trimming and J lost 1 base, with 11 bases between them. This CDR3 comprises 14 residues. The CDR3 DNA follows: TGTGCCAGCTCCGGGGTGCTAACTAATGAAAAACTGTTTTTT. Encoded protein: CASSGVLTNEKLFF.

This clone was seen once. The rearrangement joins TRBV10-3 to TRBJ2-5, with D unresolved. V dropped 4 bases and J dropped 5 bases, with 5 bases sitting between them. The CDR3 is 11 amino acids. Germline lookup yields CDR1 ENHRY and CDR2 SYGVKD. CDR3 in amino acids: CAISARETQYF. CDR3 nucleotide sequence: TGTGCCATCAGTGCTAGGGAGACCCAGTACTTC.

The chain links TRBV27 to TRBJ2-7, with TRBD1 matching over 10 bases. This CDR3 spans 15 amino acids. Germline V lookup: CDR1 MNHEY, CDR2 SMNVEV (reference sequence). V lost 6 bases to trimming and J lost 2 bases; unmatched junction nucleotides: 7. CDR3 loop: CASSVPGQGTYEQYF. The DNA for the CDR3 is TGTGCCAGCAGCGTACCGGGACAGGGGACCTACGAGCAGTACTTC.

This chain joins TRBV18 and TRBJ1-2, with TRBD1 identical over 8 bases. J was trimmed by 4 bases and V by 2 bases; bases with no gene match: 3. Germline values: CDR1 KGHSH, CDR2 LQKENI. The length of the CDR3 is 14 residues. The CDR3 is CASSPGDRSYGYTF. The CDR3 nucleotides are TGTGCCAGCTCACCAGGGGACAGGAGCTATGGCTACACCTTC.

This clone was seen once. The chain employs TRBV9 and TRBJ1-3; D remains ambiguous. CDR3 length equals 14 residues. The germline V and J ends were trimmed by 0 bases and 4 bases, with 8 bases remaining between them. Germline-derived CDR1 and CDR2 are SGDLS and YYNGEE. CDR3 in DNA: TGTGCCAGCAGCGTAGCCCCGGGGGGAAACACCATATATTTT. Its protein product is CASSVAPGGNTIYF.

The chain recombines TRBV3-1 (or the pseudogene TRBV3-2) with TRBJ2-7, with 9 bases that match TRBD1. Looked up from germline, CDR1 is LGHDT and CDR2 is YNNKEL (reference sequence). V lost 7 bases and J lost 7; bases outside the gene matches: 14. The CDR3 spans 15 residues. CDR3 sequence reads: CASKGARTGVGEQYF. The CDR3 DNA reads TGTGCCAGCAAGGGAGCCCGGACAGGGGTGGGGGAGCAGTACTTC.

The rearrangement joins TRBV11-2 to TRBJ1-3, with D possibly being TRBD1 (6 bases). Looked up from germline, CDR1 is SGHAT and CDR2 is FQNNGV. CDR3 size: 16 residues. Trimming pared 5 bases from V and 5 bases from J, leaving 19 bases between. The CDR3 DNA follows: TGTGCCAGCAGCCCCCGGGGGGCAGGCTTAAGAAACACCATATATTTT. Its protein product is CASSPRGAGLRNTIYF. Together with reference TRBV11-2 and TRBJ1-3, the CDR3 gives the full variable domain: EAGVAQSPRYKIIEKRQSVAFWCNPISGHATLYWYQQILGQGPKLLIQFQNNGVVDDSQLPKDRFSAERLKGVDSTLKIQPAKLEDSAVYLCASSPRGAGLRNTIYFGEGSWLTVV.

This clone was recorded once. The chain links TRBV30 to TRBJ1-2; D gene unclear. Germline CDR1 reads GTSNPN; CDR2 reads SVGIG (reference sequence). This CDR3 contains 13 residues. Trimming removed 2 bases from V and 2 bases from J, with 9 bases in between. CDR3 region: CAWSPTPNYGYTF. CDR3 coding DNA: TGTGCCTGGAGTCCGACACCGAACTATGGCTACACCTTC.

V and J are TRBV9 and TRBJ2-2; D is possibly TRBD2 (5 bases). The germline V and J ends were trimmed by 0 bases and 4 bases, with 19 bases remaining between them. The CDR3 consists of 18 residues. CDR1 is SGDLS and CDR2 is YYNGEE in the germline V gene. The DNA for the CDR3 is TGTGCCAGCAGCGTAGGAAGAGGGCGATCCCGAGGCACCGGGGAGCTGTTTTTT. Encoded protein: CASSVGRGRSRGTGELFF.